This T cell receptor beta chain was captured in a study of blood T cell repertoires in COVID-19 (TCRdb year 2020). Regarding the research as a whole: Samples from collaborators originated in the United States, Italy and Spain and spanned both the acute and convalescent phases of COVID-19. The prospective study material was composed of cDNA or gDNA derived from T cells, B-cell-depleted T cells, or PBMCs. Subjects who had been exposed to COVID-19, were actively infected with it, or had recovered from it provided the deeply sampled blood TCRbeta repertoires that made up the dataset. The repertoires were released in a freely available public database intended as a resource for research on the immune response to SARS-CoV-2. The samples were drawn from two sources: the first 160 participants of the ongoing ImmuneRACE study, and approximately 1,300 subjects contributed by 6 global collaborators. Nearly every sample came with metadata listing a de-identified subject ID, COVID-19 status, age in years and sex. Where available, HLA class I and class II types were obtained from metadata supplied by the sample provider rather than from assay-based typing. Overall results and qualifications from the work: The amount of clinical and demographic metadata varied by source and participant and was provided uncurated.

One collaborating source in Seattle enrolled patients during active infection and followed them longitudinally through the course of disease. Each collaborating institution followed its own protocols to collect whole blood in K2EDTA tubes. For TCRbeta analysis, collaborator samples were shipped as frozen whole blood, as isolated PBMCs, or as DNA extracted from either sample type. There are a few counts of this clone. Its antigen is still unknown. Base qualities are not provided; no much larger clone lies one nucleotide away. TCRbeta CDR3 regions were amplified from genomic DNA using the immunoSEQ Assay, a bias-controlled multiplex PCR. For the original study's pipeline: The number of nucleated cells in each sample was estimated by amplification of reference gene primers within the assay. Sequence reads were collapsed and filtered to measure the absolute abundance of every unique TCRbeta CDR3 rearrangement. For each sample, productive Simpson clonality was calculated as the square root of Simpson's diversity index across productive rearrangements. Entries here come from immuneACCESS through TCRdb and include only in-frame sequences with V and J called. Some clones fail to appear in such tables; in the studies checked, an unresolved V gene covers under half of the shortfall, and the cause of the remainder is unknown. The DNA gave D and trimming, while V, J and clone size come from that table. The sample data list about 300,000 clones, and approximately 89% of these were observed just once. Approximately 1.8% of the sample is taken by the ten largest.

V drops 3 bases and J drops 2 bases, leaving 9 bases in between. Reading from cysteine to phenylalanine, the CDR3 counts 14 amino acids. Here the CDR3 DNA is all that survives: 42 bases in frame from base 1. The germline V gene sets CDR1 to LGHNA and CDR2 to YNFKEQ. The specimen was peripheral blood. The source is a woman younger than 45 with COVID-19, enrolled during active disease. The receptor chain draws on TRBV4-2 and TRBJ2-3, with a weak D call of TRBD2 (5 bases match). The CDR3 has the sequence CASSQPGNTDTQYF. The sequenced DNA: TGTGCCAGCAGCCAGCCGGGAAACACAGATACGCAGTATTTT.